Each of the 15 T cell receptor beta chains below was sequenced from the same sample in a study of blood T cell repertoires in COVID-19. Assay used: immunoSEQ multiplex PCR; TCRdb lists only in-frame clones, some missing. The data hold about 390,000 clones, with 87% observed a single time. The sample consisted of peripheral blood. Receptor source: an older woman with COVID-19, enrolled during active disease.

In DNA form, the CDR3 reads TGTGCCAGCAGCTTAATGGCCCGGGGTAGCGGGGCGACCCAGTACTTC. It yields the protein CASSLMARGSGATQYF. The chain uses TRBV7-3 and TRBJ2-5; 8 nucleotides agree with TRBD2. V trimming: 1 base; J trimming: 7 bases; junction bases outside the gene matches: 11. Germline V gene data show CDR1 as SGHTA and CDR2 as FQGTGA. This CDR3 comprises 16 residues. The variable domain in full, with the rest retrieved from reference TRBV7-3 and TRBJ2-5, is GAGVSQTPSNKVTEKGKYVELRCDPISGHTALYWYRQSLGQGPEFLIYFQGTGAADDSGLPNDRFFAVRPEGSVSTLKIQRTERGDSAVYLCASSLMARGSGATQYFGPGTRLLVL.

The V call is TRBV18, the J call TRBJ1-2, with 9 positions matching TRBD1. The length of the CDR3 is 16 residues. Trimming cost V 0 bases and J 4 bases; bases outside gene matches: 6. Germline V CDR1 and CDR2: KGHSH, LQKENI. Here the CDR3 reads CASSPPGQGIAYGYTF. The CDR3 DNA follows: TGTGCCAGCTCACCACCGGGACAGGGAATTGCCTATGGCTACACCTTC.

The chain recombines TRBV4-2 with TRBJ1-6; D is undetermined. CDR1 and CDR2 from the germline V gene are LGHNA and YNFKEQ. This CDR3 spans 16 amino acids. V shed 1 base and J shed 0 bases, with 7 bases lying between them. The CDR3 reads CASSQGVSSYNSPLHF. The DNA for the CDR3 is TGTGCCAGCAGCCAAGGTGTGAGCTCCTATAATTCACCCCTCCACTTT.

This chain connects TRBV7-8 to TRBJ2-6, with D tentatively TRBD1 (6 bases). V was cut by 3 bases and J by 3 bases, with 15 bases left in between. Germline CDR1 SGHVS, CDR2 FQNEAQ. The CDR3 runs to 17 residues. The CDR3 nucleotides read TGTGCCAGCAGCTTCTACAGGGCCCTCGGTGGGGCCAACGTCCTGACTTTC. Its translation is CASSFYRALGGANVLTF.

This chain uses TRBV3-1 (or the pseudogene TRBV3-2) with TRBJ1-1; TRBD1 might be the D (6 bases). CDR1 is LGHDT, CDR2 YNNKEL, per germline (reference sequence). With 0 bases removed from V and 6 bases from J, the gap between germline ends came to 26 bases. There are 19 residues in the CDR3. CDR3 loop: CASSQDRGRRGRVVAEAFF. CDR3 nucleotide sequence: TGTGCCAGCAGCCAAGATCGAGGGCGTAGGGGGAGGGTGGTGGCTGAAGCTTTCTTT.

J is TRBJ1-6 and V is TRBV13, with a possible D match to TRBD1 (6 bases). The germline CDR1 and CDR2 sequences are PRHDT and FYEKMQ (reference sequence). This CDR3 comprises 15 residues. The V end was cut by 3 bases, the J end by 7 bases, with 13 bases between. The DNA for the CDR3 is TGTGCCAGCAGCTTGAGGGCAGGGACAAATTCACCCCTCCACTTT. It codes for CASSLRAGTNSPLHF.

The J gene is TRBJ2-3, the V gene TRBV7-9, with 9 bases aligning to TRBD2. Per germline, CDR1 SEHNR and CDR2 FQNEAQ (reference sequence). CDR3 length: 15 amino acids. The V and J ends lost 9 bases and 6 bases, in that order; junction bases with no gene match: 13. The CDR3 loop is CASSDGAGGPDTQYF. As DNA, the CDR3 is TGTGCCAGTAGCGACGGAGCGGGGGGCCCGGATACGCAGTATTTT.

This rearrangement joins TRBV18 to TRBJ1-4; D gene uncertain. The V gene's germline CDR1 is KGHSH and CDR2 LQKENI. The CDR3 runs 17 residues. V was trimmed by 1 base and J by 0 bases, leaving 12 bases between them. CDR3 nucleotides: TGTGCCAGCTCACCACGAGTTGCGGGATCAACTAATGAAAAACTGTTTTTT. This sequence encodes CASSPRVAGSTNEKLFF.

The V call is TRBV19, the J call TRBJ1-5; unclear D gene. Trimming pared 1 base from V and 5 bases from J, leaving 15 bases between. The germline CDR1 and CDR2 sequences are LNHDA and SQIVND (reference sequence). The CDR3 consists of 16 residues. CDR3 bases: TGTGCCAGTAGTATAGTAGCGGTCACCCTTTATCAGCCCCAGCATTTT. It yields the protein CASSIVAVTLYQPQHF.

The gene calls are TRBV2 and TRBJ2-3; 8 bases line up with TRBD1. Germline-derived CDR1 and CDR2 are SNHLY and FYNNEI. The CDR3 is 16 residues long. V lost 7 bases, J lost 1 base, and 10 bases stayed unmatched. CDR3 coding DNA: TGTGCCAGCATTGACAGGGGCTACGAGGGCACAGATACGCAGTATTTT. Protein: CASIDRGYEGTDTQYF.

This chain joins TRBV18 and TRBJ1-5, with 7 bases lining up with TRBD1. This CDR3 has 17 residues. Germline CDR1 and CDR2: KGHSH and LQKENI. J lost 2 bases, V lost 1 base, and 8 bases had no gene match. DNA of the CDR3: TGTGCCAGCTCACCACTATCGACAGGGAGTGGCAATCAGCCCCAGCATTTT. Translating it yields CASSPLSTGSGNQPQHF.

This clone occurred once. The sample holds other DNA sequences that translate to the same CDR3. This chain joins TRBV5-6 and TRBJ1-2; tentative D call: TRBD1 (6 bases). Germline V lookup: CDR1 SGHDT, CDR2 YYEEEE. Between the trimmed V and J ends, which lost 1 base and 2 bases, there was a span of 6 bases. The CDR3 contains 13 residues. The CDR3 nucleotides read TGTGCCAGCAGCTTGCAGGGGAACTATGGCTACACCTTC. The encoded protein is CASSLQGNYGYTF.

V and J are TRBV2 and TRBJ1-6, with 9 bases identical to TRBD1. The CDR3 runs to 13 residues. J gave up 9 bases and V 4 bases, and 1 base lay outside the gene matches. CDR1 and CDR2 from the germline V gene are SNHLY and FYNNEI. CDR3 nucleotide sequence: TGTGCCAGCAGTGGACAGGGGGGTTCACCCCTCCACTTT. It codes for CASSGQGGSPLHF.

This clone came up a few times. This chain joins TRBV7-2 and TRBJ1-2; D might be TRBD1 (6 bases). V was pared by 1 base and J by 3 bases, with 6 bases between. The CDR3 consists of 13 residues. The germline V gene encodes CDR1 SGHTA and CDR2 FQGNSA. The CDR3 DNA is TGTGCCAGCAGCTTAGACAGGGACTATGGCTACACCTTC. Amino acid sequence: CASSLDRDYGYTF.

V and J are TRBV9 and TRBJ2-1, with D maybe TRBD2 (6 bases). Per germline, CDR1 SGDLS and CDR2 YYNGEE. The CDR3 length is 15 residues. V was trimmed by 0 bases and J by 4 bases, leaving 11 bases between them. Written as DNA, the CDR3 is TGTGCCAGCAGCGTAGGCGCGGGGCCGTACAATGAGCAGTTCTTC. Its translation: CASSVGAGPYNEQFF.